Sequencing of this T cell receptor beta chain was carried out in a study of blood T cell repertoires in COVID-19 (TCRdb year 2020). For the study in its entirety: The collaborator samples originated in the United States, Italy and Spain and spanned the acute and convalescent phases of COVID-19. Samples were obtained from the ongoing ImmuneRACE study (first 160 participants) and from about 1,300 subjects provided by 6 global collaborators. The prospective study material was composed of cDNA or gDNA derived from T cells, B-cell-depleted T cells, or PBMCs. The dataset comprised deeply sampled blood TCRbeta repertoires from subjects exposed to, actively infected with, or recovered from COVID-19. Where HLA class I and class II types were available, the types were taken from metadata supplied by the sample provider, not from assay-based typing. The repertoires were made available in a free public database intended to serve as a resource for research on the immune response to SARS-CoV-2. The sample metadata nearly always contained a de-identified subject ID, COVID-19 status, age in years and sex. Results the study describes overall, beyond this receptor: The quantity of clinical and demographic metadata differed by source and by participant and was supplied without curation.

About this clone: What antigen it recognizes has not been identified. The record has no base qualities; no much larger clone is one base away.

CDR1 and CDR2 are read off the germline V gene as KGHSH and LQKENI. For this chain, trimming is 3 bases at the V end and 5 bases at the J end, and the number of junction bases without a gene match is 10. The CDR3 measures 16 amino acids from cysteine to phenylalanine. Here the CDR3 DNA is all that survives: 48 bases in frame from base 1. The collaborating institutions used their own protocols to collect whole blood in K2EDTA tubes. For TCRbeta analysis, collaborators shipped samples as frozen whole blood, isolated PBMCs, or DNA extracted from either of those sample types. TCRbeta CDR3 regions were amplified from genomic DNA using the immunoSEQ Assay, a bias-controlled multiplex PCR. Concerning the study's data processing: Nucleated cell counts per sample were estimated from amplification of reference gene primers within the assay. Sequence reads were collapsed and filtered to measure the absolute abundance of every unique TCRbeta CDR3 rearrangement. For each sample, productive Simpson clonality was calculated by taking the square root of Simpson's diversity index across productive rearrangements. What TCRdb holds here is the immuneACCESS table cut down to in-frame rearrangements. Part of the clones is not present; checked against another copy, under half of the missing clones reflect an unresolved V gene, and the others are unexplained. D and trimming were read from the DNA, whereas the V and J calls and clone size are those reported in that table. The sample profile shows under 300,000 clones; 70% to 75% of them were found once. The ten largest clones represent about 3.5% of the sample.

Sequencing used peripheral blood. Here the chain combines TRBV18 and TRBJ2-3, and TRBD2 matches 8 of the central bases. This TCR was sampled from a woman aged 80 or over with acute or convalescent COVID-19. The encoded CDR3 is CASSPTSAPKGDTQYF. Here is the DNA: TGTGCCAGCTCACCGACTAGCGCTCCGAAGGGAGATACGCAGTATTTT.